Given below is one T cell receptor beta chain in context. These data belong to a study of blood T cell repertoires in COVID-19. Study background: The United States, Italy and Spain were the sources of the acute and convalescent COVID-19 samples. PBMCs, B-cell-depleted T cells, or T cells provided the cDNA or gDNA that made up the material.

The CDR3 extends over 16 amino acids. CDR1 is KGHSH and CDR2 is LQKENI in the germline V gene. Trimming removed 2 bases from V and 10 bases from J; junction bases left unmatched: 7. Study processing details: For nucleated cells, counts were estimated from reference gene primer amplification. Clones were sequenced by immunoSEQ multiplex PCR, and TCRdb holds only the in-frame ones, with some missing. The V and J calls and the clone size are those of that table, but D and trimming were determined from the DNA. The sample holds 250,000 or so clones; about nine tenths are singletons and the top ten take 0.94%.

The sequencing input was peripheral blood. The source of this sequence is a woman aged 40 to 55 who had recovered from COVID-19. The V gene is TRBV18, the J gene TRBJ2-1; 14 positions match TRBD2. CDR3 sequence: CASSPTGTSGSVEQFF. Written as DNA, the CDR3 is TGTGCCAGCTCACCAACGGGGACTAGCGGGAGTGTGGAGCAGTTCTTC.